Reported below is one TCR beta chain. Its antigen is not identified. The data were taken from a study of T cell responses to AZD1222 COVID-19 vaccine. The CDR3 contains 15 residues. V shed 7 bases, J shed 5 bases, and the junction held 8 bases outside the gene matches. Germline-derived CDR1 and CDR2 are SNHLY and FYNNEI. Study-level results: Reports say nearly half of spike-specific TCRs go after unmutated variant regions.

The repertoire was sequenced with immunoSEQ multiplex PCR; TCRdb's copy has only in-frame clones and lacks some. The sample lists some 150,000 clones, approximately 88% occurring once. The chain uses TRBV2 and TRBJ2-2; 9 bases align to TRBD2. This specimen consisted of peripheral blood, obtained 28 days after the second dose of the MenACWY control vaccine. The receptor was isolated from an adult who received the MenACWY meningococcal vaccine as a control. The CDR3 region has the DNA TGTGCCAGCAATCCTAGCGGGATGAGTACCGGGGAGCTGTTTTTT. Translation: CASNPSGMSTGELFF.